The next 7 T cell receptor beta chains were all read from a single sample in a study of prognosis after radiotherapy for stage I lung cancer. CDR3 of TCR beta was amplified from genomic DNA via a two-round multiplex PCR. First-round PCR used primers specific to each TRBV and TRBJ gene. Each CDR3 protein gets one entry after TCRdb re-called the multiplex PCR reads with MiXCR. This sample has 25,000 to 35,000 distinct CDR3 sequences, with 40% to 55% found just once. Source: PBMCs, taken before or after stereotactic body radiation therapy (not recorded which). Every receptor here comes from a donor over 45 with non-small cell lung cancer.

Comments on this clonotype: A junction end diverges from the germline sequence, so it may reflect a read error. The CDR3 spells CASSLPASGRAVYEHYF. Here the CDR3 DNA reads TGTGCCAGCAGTTTACCGGCTAGCGGGAGGGCCGTGTACGAGCATTACTTC. J is TRBJ2-7 and V is TRBV28; TRBD2 agrees at 12 bases. This CDR3 is built from 17 residues. In germline, CDR1 is MDHEN, CDR2 SYDVKM. Combining the CDR3 with reference TRBV28 and TRBJ2-7 gives the whole variable domain DVKVTQSSRYLVKRTGEKVFLECVQDMDHENMFWYRQDPGLGLRLIYFSYDVKMKEKGDIPEGYSVSREKKERFSLILESASTNQTSMYLCASSLPASGRAVYEHYFGPGTRLTVT.

Ten or more counts support this clonotype. The rearrangement links TRBV7-2 to TRBJ2-2; TRBD2 matches 8 bases. V trimming: 8 bases; J trimming: 4 bases; junction bases outside the gene matches: 3. Germline CDR1 SGHTA, CDR2 FQGNSA. CDR3 length equals 13 residues. The CDR3 region has the DNA TGTGCCAGCGGTGCGGGAGGCACCGGGGAGCTGTTTTTT. Its translation: CASGAGGTGELFF.

This chain joins TRBV12-3 or TRBV12-4 and TRBJ1-1; D perhaps matches TRBD1 (6 bases). V lost 3 bases and J 8 bases, leaving 22 bases between the germline ends. CDR3 size: 16 residues. The DNA for the CDR3 is TGTGCCAGCAGTTTGGGCGGGGGGGCGGTTAGAATGGAAGCTTTCTTT. Amino acid sequence: CASSLGGGAVRMEAFF.

This clonotype was counted many times. This chain joins TRBV5-8 and TRBJ2-1; no reliable D call. CDR3 length: 15 residues. From germline, CDR1 is SGHTS and CDR2 YDEGEE. V lost 2 bases, J lost 7 bases, and 16 bases lay in between. CDR3 bases: TGTGCCAGCAGCTTTAGGCAACTTCTGGGGAATGAGCAGTTCTTC. This translates into CASSFRQLLGNEQFF. Combining the CDR3 with reference TRBV5-8 and TRBJ2-1 gives the whole variable domain EAGVTQSPTHLIKTRGQQATLRCSPISGHTSVYWYQQALGLGLQFLLWYDEGEERNRGNFPPRFSGRQFPNYSSELNVNALELEDSALYLCASSFRQLLGNEQFFGPGTRLTVL.

V gene TRBV9 combines with J gene TRBJ2-2; 10 positions match TRBD2. This CDR3 has 15 residues. V was pared by 6 bases and J by 2 bases, with 4 bases of the junction left unmatched. Germline CDR1 is SGDLS and CDR2 is YYNGEE. The CDR3 DNA reads as TGTGCCAGCACCGGGACTAGCGACAACACCGGGGAGCTGTTTTTT. Protein: CASTGTSDNTGELFF.

With respect to this clonotype: Mismatch with germline at one junction end may stem from a read error. The chain recombines TRBV7-3 with TRBJ2-3; no clear D gene. The CDR3 consists of 14 residues. CDR1 and CDR2 from the germline V gene are SGHTA and FQGTGA. The CDR3 region has the DNA TGTGCCAGCAGCTTTGGGTGTAGCACAGATACTCAGTATTTT. Protein product: CASSFGCSTDTQYF.

This clonotype has ten or more counts. The chain has TRBV5-5 and TRBJ1-2, with D possibly being TRBD1 (6 bases). V lost 4 bases to trimming and J lost 8 bases, with 15 bases between them. The CDR3 sequence is 13 residues long. Per the germline V gene, CDR1 is SGHKS and CDR2 is YYEKEE (reference sequence). The CDR3 loop reads CASSPGTSTGYTF. The CDR3 bases are TGTGCCAGCAGCCCCGGGACATCCACGGGCTACACCTTC. Full variable domain (missing parts from reference TRBV5-5 and TRBJ1-2): DAGVTQSPTHLIKTRGQQVTLRCSPISGHKSVSWYQQVLGQGPQFIFQYYEKEERGRGNFPDRFSARQFPNYSSELNVNALLLGDSALYLCASSPGTSTGYTFGSGTRLTVV.